This record concerns one T cell receptor (beta chain) sequence. Its specificity is not known. For unsorted PBMC, 300 ng DNA per replicate equaled roughly 28,000 T cell genomes. Researchers sequenced unsorted PBMC DNA using ten immunoSEQ deep assay plates. The table came from immunoSEQ multiplex PCR; TCRdb's copy has only in-frame clones and leaves some out. The table lists approximately 460,000 clones, approximately 80% of them singletons, with about 12% in the top ten. With 5 bases clipped from V and 4 bases from J, the junction kept 11 bases outside the gene matches. The length of the CDR3 is 17 residues. The germline V gene encodes CDR1 LNHDA and CDR2 SQIVND (reference sequence). The record originates from a study of shared clonotypes between healthy human individuals. Study-wide results and limits: The authors sampled blood alone, and tissue repertoires likely differ.

The TCR originated in a woman aged 40 to 49 in good health. Some clones in this sample may be carry-over from other donors' samples. The chain employs TRBV19 and TRBJ2-5; 12 bases are a match to TRBD2. Sequenced input: PBMCs. CDR3 coding DNA: TGTGCCAGTAGTTCACCAAACGGACTAGCGGGACGAGAGACCCAGTACTTC. Translation: CASSSPNGLAGRETQYF.